A selection of T cell receptor beta chains follows, all from one sample in a study of T cell repertoires in cytomegalovirus infection. One entry per CDR3 protein results from TCRdb running MiXCR on the reads. The repertoire consists of hundreds of thousands of distinct CDR3 sequences, with around a sixth occurring once and the leading ten covering roughly 8.7%. Material for sequencing was PBMCs. Receptors originate from a human donor in good health (CMV status not recorded). Some clones in this sample may be carry-over from other donors' samples. Each CDR3 is given with its conserved first and last residue. The D gene is left open where the match is weak. Where a row states a size, it is once, few, many or the class of an expanded clone; other rows omit it.

CDR3nt | CDR3aa | v_gene | d_gene | j_gene | abundance
TGTGCCAGCAGCCCCCCCGGACAGTACGAAAAACTGTTTTTT | CASSPPGQYEKLFF | TRBV7-2 | NA | TRBJ1-4 | many
TGTGCCAGCAGCCCCCAGGATCAGCGGAATACCTACGAGCAGTACTTC | CASSPQDQRNTYEQYF | TRBV7-9 | NA | TRBJ2-7 | many
TGTGCCAGCAGCCTAGGGATGGCTGGAAACACCATATATTTT | CASSLGMAGNTIYF | TRBV7-6 | NA | TRBJ1-3 | many
TGTGCCAGTAGTACCCAGAACTATGGCTACACCTTC | CASSTQNYGYTF | TRBV19 | NA | TRBJ1-2 | NA
TGTGCCAGCAGCTTAGAAGAGACCCAGTACTTC | CASSLEETQYF | TRBV12-3/TRBV12-4 | NA | TRBJ2-5 | many
TGTGCCAGCAGCGCCTGGCCTAGCGGGGGTGCAGATACGCAGTATTTT | CASSAWPSGGADTQYF | TRBV7-2 | TRBD2 | TRBJ2-3 | many
TGTGCCAGCAGCTCGCGCTTCTGTCAGTCCGGGGAAACTCAAGAGACCCAGTACTTC | CASSSRFCQSGETQETQYF | TRBV7-4 | NA | TRBJ2-5 | NA
TGTGCCAGCAGCGCAATGGACGGGGGGAACACCGGGGAGCTGTTTTTT | CASSAMDGGNTGELFF | TRBV5-4 | NA | TRBJ2-2 | NA
TGTGCCAGCAGCCGCGGTCCGTACGGGAACACTGAAGCTTTCTTT | CASSRGPYGNTEAFF | TRBV7-2 | NA | TRBJ1-1 | many
TGTGCCAGCAATGCGGGGAACTATGGCTACACCTTC | CASNAGNYGYTF | TRBV28 | NA | TRBJ1-2 | few
TGTGCCTGGACCCCAGGCGGAGATACGCAGTATTTT | CAWTPGGDTQYF | TRBV30 | NA | TRBJ2-3 | few
TGTGCCAGCAGCGTGGGACAGCCCAATGAAAAACTGTTTTTT | CASSVGQPNEKLFF | TRBV5-8 | TRBD1 | TRBJ1-4 | few
TGTGCCAGCGGCCAAGACTTCGGGCCCTACAATGAGCAGTTCTTC | CASGQDFGPYNEQFF | TRBV2 | NA | TRBJ2-1 | NA
TGCAGTGGAAGACCTCGGGCTTGGGGGGACATTCAGTACTTC | CSGRPRAWGDIQYF | TRBV20-1 | NA | TRBJ2-4 | few
TGTGCCAGTAGTGTTGCGGCCAGGGTTCCAGAGACCCAGTACTTC | CASSVAARVPETQYF | TRBV19 | NA | TRBJ2-5 | NA
TGCAGTGCTAGAGAAGGCACCAACCGAGAAGCTTTCTTT | CSAREGTNREAFF | TRBV20-1 | NA | TRBJ1-1 | NA
TGCAGCGTTAGGGCGGGAGGGTCCTACAATGAGCAGTTCTTC | CSVRAGGSYNEQFF | TRBV29-1 | TRBD2 | TRBJ2-1 | NA
TGTGCCAGCAGCCGGGGATCAGAAGGCCAAGAGACCCAGTACTTC | CASSRGSEGQETQYF | TRBV28 | NA | TRBJ2-5 | NA
TGTGCCAGCAGAGGGCCAGGGGGTGGTCAAGAGACCCAGTACTTC | CASRGPGGGQETQYF | TRBV6-1 | TRBD1 | TRBJ2-5 | NA
TGTGCCAGCAGCTGGGGACTAGCGGACAACACCGGGGAGCTGTTTTTT | CASSWGLADNTGELFF | TRBV7-6 | TRBD2 | TRBJ2-2 | few
TGTGCCAGCAGTTACAAAAGGGGTGAGACCCAGTACTTC | CASSYKRGETQYF | TRBV6-2/TRBV6-3 | NA | TRBJ2-5 | few
TGTGCCAGCAGCTTAAAAACCGCAATGAACACCGGGGAGCTGTTTTTT | CASSLKTAMNTGELFF | TRBV7-6 | NA | TRBJ2-2 | few
TGTGCCAGCAGATTTGGACAGGGGAGCTATGGCTACACCTTC | CASRFGQGSYGYTF | TRBV6-5 | TRBD1 | TRBJ1-2 | NA
TGCAGTGCTTCCAGGACAGGGGGATTCGAGCAGTACTTC | CSASRTGGFEQYF | TRBV20-1 | TRBD1 | TRBJ2-7 | NA
TGTGCCAGCCTCCAGGGGTCCAGGGGTGAAGCTTTCTTT | CASLQGSRGEAFF | TRBV2 | NA | TRBJ1-1 | few
TGCGCCAGCAGCAACCCGTTAGGGTCAAGGACCTATAATTCACCCCTCCACTTT | CASSNPLGSRTYNSPLHF | TRBV5-1 | NA | TRBJ1-6 | NA
TGCAGTGCGCAGAGGGGGGGGCTAACAGATACGCAGTATTTT | CSAQRGGLTDTQYF | TRBV20-1 | NA | TRBJ2-3 | NA
TGCAGTGCTAGACAGGCGGGAGGAAGCACAGATACGCAGTATTTT | CSARQAGGSTDTQYF | TRBV20-1 | TRBD2 | TRBJ2-3 | NA
TGTGCCAGCAGTAACTACGAGCAGTACTTC | CASSNYEQYF | TRBV6-2/TRBV6-3 | NA | TRBJ2-7 | many
TGCAGTGCTAGAGTTCAGGGGGTCGGGCAGCCCCAGCATTTT | CSARVQGVGQPQHF | TRBV20-1 | TRBD1 | TRBJ1-5 | few
TGTGCCAGCAGCGACGGGACAGGGGCTTGGGGTTACTCGAACACTGAAGCTTTCTTT | CASSDGTGAWGYSNTEAFF | TRBV12-3/TRBV12-4 | TRBD1 | TRBJ1-1 | NA
TGTGCCAGCAAGGCTTCCTACGAGCAGTACTTC | CASKASYEQYF | TRBV7-2 | NA | TRBJ2-7 | many
TGCGCCAGCAGCAGGGGCGGGGGTGAAGCTTTCTTT | CASSRGGGEAFF | TRBV5-1 | NA | TRBJ1-1 | NA
TGTGCCAGCAGCTTTATTACTAGCGGGGCTATCGAGCAGTACTTC | CASSFITSGAIEQYF | TRBV7-2 | TRBD2 | TRBJ2-7 | many
TGTGCCAGCGGGGGGACTAGGAAGCCCCTCGAGCAGTACTTC | CASGGTRKPLEQYF | TRBV7-9 | TRBD2 | TRBJ2-7 | many
TGTGCCAGTAGTTTGATTAGCGGAAGCCAAGAGACCCAGTACTTC | CASSLISGSQETQYF | TRBV19 | NA | TRBJ2-5 | NA
TGCAGTGCTCGACGGGACAACTCCTATAATTCACCCCTCCACTTT | CSARRDNSYNSPLHF | TRBV20-1 | NA | TRBJ1-6 | few
TGTGCCAGCAGCTTAGCGCTCGCGGGCTTGGGGAACGTCAAAACATATAACACCGGGGAGCTGTTTTTT | CASSLALAGLGNVKTYNTGELFF | TRBV7-8 | NA | TRBJ2-2 | many
TGTGCCAGCAGCTTTAGCGGGGCCAGCTCCTACAATGAGCAGTTCTTC | CASSFSGASSYNEQFF | TRBV7-2 | TRBD2 | TRBJ2-1 | many
TGCAGTGCTAGAGATCCGCGAGGGGACAATGAGCAGTTCTTC | CSARDPRGDNEQFF | TRBV20-1 | NA | TRBJ2-1 | NA
TGCAGCGTTTGGGACAGGGTCGAGGTGGGAGCTTTCTTT | CSVWDRVEVGAFF | TRBV29-1 | TRBD1 | TRBJ1-1 | NA
TGTGCCAGCAGTGTAGACCCCCGGGGCCCATTAGGAGAGCAGTACTTC | CASSVDPRGPLGEQYF | TRBV7-8 | NA | TRBJ2-7 | few
TGTGCCAGCAGACTAGCGGTAGATACGCAGTATTTT | CASRLAVDTQYF | TRBV2 | TRBD2 | TRBJ2-3 | NA
TGTGCCAGCAGCTTAATGGGCGGTAGACGGTACTTC | CASSLMGGRRYF | TRBV7-2 | NA | TRBJ2-7 | many
TGTGCCAGCAGTCCGCACCGGACAGCCTATGAAGCTTTCTTT | CASSPHRTAYEAFF | TRBV12-3/TRBV12-4 | NA | TRBJ1-1 | many
TGCAGTGCTAGAGATCAGCGGGCCACAGATACGCAGTATTTT | CSARDQRATDTQYF | TRBV20-1 | NA | TRBJ2-3 | NA
TGTGCCACCAGTGACACGGACAGACCTGGGGGCGAAACCGGGGAGCTGTTTTTT | CATSDTDRPGGETGELFF | TRBV24-1 | NA | TRBJ2-2 | few
TGTGCCAGCAGCTGGGACAGGGGGCATCGTTCTCTAAGGCAGTACTTC | CASSWDRGHRSLRQYF | TRBV2 | TRBD1 | TRBJ2-7 | NA
TGTGCCAGCTGCCTTGGACGTACTAGATCGCTGGGACAGGACAGTTATGGCTACACCTTC | CASCLGRTRSLGQDSYGYTF | TRBV2 | TRBD1 | TRBJ1-2 | NA
TGTGCCAGCAGACTGGGCAGGGGAGCTCAGTACTTC | CASRLGRGAQYF | TRBV7-9 | NA | TRBJ2-5 | few
TGTGCCACCAGCAGAGATCTTGGGGTGTCCTACGAGCAGTACTTC | CATSRDLGVSYEQYF | TRBV15 | NA | TRBJ2-7 | many
TGTGCCAGCAGTTACTCCGACAGCCTGAACACTGAAGCTTTCTTT | CASSYSDSLNTEAFF | TRBV6-2/TRBV6-3 | NA | TRBJ1-1 | once
TGTGCCACCACTTGGGGTCGGTGGGCTGAAGCTTTCTTT | CATTWGRWAEAFF | TRBV19 | NA | TRBJ1-1 | NA
TGTGCCAGCAGTAAGGACAGGGAATATGGCTACACCTTC | CASSKDREYGYTF | TRBV6-5 | TRBD1 | TRBJ1-2 | few
TGCGCCAGCAGCTTGGCCCCGACGACTAGCGGGGGGACCGATACGCAGTATTTT | CASSLAPTTSGGTDTQYF | TRBV5-1 | TRBD2 | TRBJ2-3 | few
TGTGCCAGCAGGAATCCAGGGGTCACTGAAGCTTTCTTT | CASRNPGVTEAFF | TRBV27 | NA | TRBJ1-1 | NA
TGCAGTGCTGGGACAGGGGGAAGGGGGACCCAGTACTTC | CSAGTGGRGTQYF | TRBV20-1 | TRBD1 | TRBJ2-5 | NA